This T cell receptor beta chain was retrieved from a study of metastatic and nonmetastatic thyroid tumors (dated by TCRdb to 2018 to 2020). As for the study more broadly: Repertoires were compared across peripheral blood and tumor or nodule tissue samples from malignant and benign thyroid patients. The paper's findings and limits, for the study overall: TCR beta diversity was reported as significantly higher in malignant tumors than in benign nodules, in both blood and tumor samples.

This clone has a count of ten or more. What this receptor recognizes is not known. No per-base quality is available; no much larger clone lies one base away. The receptor library was made with PCR. The sample was run on an Illumina HiSeq 4000. The TCR beta-chain CDR3 region of each patient was profiled by high-throughput sequencing. As for how the authors treated the data: A classifier to discriminate distant-metastatic papillary thyroid cancer patients was built from CDR3 differences across clinicopathological groups. To measure repertoire diversity the researchers used the Shannon index, while the Morisita-Horn index served to gauge how similar the tumor and blood repertoires were. TCRdb reworked the public reads: Q25 trimming with fastp, MiXCR clone assembly, productive beta chains retained. The V and J calls, along with clone size, are taken from TCRdb and not from the paper's own processing. Recorded for this sample are 84,000 or so clones; approximately 9% of them occurred a single time. The leading ten clones occupy 8.8% of the sample.

No patient had received any treatment before thyroid surgery. Patient clinical samples collected from about 2011 to 2018 were retrospectively analysed using T-cell receptor beta sequencing. CDR1 and CDR2 are read off the germline V gene as MNHNS and SASEGT. Ends trimmed: V by 6 bases, J by 5 bases; bases unmatched to a gene: 15. Taken from cysteine to phenylalanine, the CDR3 has 16 residues. The only DNA kept is the CDR3, 48 bases in frame from the first base. The sequence is built from TRBV6-1 and TRBJ2-7, and TRBD2 aligns with 8 junction nucleotides. Sequencing used blood. The receptor was derived from a female donor with papillary thyroid cancer or a benign thyroid nodule (not recorded which). Some clones in this sample may be carry-over from other donors' samples. The CDR3 protein sequence reads: CASRRTGGAANHEQYF. The nucleotide sequence reads TGTGCCAGCAGGAGAACCGGGGGGGCCGCTAATCACGAGCAGTACTTC.